The source of this T cell receptor beta chain is a study of T-cell memory formation after mild COVID-19. General study findings and limits: Clones shrinking from day 15 to 85 showed even CD4/CD8 mixes; later expanders tilted CD4+.

Regarding this clonotype: The target antigen is unknown.

The germline CDR1 and CDR2 sequences are SEHNR and FQNEAQ (reference sequence). The length of the CDR3 is 17 residues. TCRdb reprocessed the 5' RACE reads with MiXCR, giving one entry per CDR3 protein. The sample records about 470,000 distinct CDR3 sequences, roughly 23% being singletons. Sequences were obtained from PBMCs or a T cell subset sorted from them (not recorded which). The receptor was isolated from an adult woman who had mild COVID-19 (a few samples of this study predate the infection). Cell type and time point are not known. The V and J genes are TRBV7-9 and TRBJ1-5, with 7 bases that match TRBD1. The better agreement between TRBJ2-3 and the DNA end casts doubt on the J call. CDR3 residues: CASSWNSNRDSHQPQYF. In DNA form, the CDR3 reads TGTGCCAGCAGCTGGAACAGTAACAGGGACAGTCATCAGCCCCAGTATTTT.